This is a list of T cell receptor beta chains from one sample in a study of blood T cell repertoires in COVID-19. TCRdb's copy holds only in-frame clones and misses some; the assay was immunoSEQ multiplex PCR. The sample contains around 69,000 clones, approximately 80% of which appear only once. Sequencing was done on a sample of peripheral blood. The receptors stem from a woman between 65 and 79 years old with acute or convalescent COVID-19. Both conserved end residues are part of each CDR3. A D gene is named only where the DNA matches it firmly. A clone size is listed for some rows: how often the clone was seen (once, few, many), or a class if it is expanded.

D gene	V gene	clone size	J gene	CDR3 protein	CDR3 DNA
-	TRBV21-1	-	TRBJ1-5	CASRALGGTGFQPQHF	TGTGCCAGCAGGGCCCTCGGCGGGACAGGGTTTCAGCCCCAGCATTTT
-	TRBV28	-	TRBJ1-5	CASIDGGANQPQHF	TGTGCCAGCATAGATGGGGGGGCAAATCAGCCCCAGCATTTT
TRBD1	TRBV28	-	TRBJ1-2	CASSKRGQNWNGYTF	TGTGCCAGCAGTAAAAGGGGACAGAACTGGAACGGCTACACCTTC
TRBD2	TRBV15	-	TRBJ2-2	CATSRERRESTGELFF	TGTGCCACCAGCAGAGAAAGGCGGGAGAGCACCGGGGAGCTGTTTTTT
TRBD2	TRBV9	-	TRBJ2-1	CASSPGGRGGHNEQFF	TGTGCCAGCAGCCCCGGCGGGAGGGGCGGGCACAATGAGCAGTTCTTC
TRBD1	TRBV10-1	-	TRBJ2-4	CASSDWTGGNIQYF	TGCGCCAGCAGTGACTGGACAGGAGGAAACATTCAGTACTTC
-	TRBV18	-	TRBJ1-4	CASSPGASPSTNEKLFF	TGTGCCAGCTCACCAGGAGCCTCCCCCTCAACTAATGAAAAACTGTTTTTT
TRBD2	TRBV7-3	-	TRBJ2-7	CASSLTASGPYEQYF	TGTGCCAGCAGCTTAACGGCTAGCGGTCCCTACGAGCAGTACTTC
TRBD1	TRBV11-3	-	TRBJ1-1	CASSLDRNRGGTEAFF	TGTGCCAGCAGCTTAGACCGGAACAGGGGGGGCACTGAAGCTTTCTTT
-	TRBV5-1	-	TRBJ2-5	CASRRGQETQYF	TGCGCCAGCAGACGGGGACAAGAGACCCAGTACTTC
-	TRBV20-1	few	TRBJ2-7	CSANTDYEQYF	TGCAGTGCTAATACAGACTACGAGCAGTACTTC
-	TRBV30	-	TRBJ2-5	CAWRPPILGTQYF	TGTGCCTGGAGACCCCCGATCCTCGGGACCCAGTACTTC
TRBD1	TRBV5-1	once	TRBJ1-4	CASSLEGGRGEKLFF	TGCGCCAGCAGCTTGGAAGGGGGCCGGGGCGAAAAACTGTTTTTT
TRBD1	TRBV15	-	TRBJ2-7	CATSRVQTGAYEQYF	TGTGCCACCAGCAGAGTCCAGACAGGGGCCTACGAGCAGTACTTC
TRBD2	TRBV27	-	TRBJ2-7	CASSLSRGRAADEQYF	TGTGCCAGCAGTTTATCGCGCGGGAGGGCCGCGGACGAGCAGTACTTC
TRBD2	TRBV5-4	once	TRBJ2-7	CASSSRELAGPGEQYF	TGTGCCAGCAGCTCCCGGGAGCTAGCGGGCCCTGGGGAGCAGTACTTC
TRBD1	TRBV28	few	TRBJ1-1	CASRVTGLGNTEAFF	TGTGCCAGTAGAGTGACAGGGTTGGGGAACACTGAAGCTTTCTTT
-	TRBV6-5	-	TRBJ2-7	CATCSAPPYEQYF	TGTGCCACCTGTAGCGCCCCTCCCTACGAGCAGTACTTC
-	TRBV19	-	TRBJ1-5	CASKSKGGQPQHF	TGTGCCAGTAAATCTAAAGGAGGGCAGCCCCAGCATTTT
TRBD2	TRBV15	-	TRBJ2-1	CATSRVLGTSGRNNEQFF	TGTGCCACCAGCAGAGTCCTCGGGACTAGCGGGAGAAACAATGAGCAGTTCTTC
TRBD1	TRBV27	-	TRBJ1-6	CASRRDRGVVTYNSPLHF	TGTGCCAGCAGGAGGGACAGGGGCGTAGTTACCTATAATTCACCCCTCCACTTT
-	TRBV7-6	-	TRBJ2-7	CASSSVGASYEQYF	TGTGCCAGCAGCTCGGTGGGGGCCTCCTACGAGCAGTACTTC
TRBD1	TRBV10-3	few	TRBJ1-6	CAISRQGDNSPLHF	TGTGCCATCAGCCGACAGGGTGATAATTCACCCCTCCACTTT
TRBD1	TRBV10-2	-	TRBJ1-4	CASSARDRKNEKLFF	TGCGCCAGCAGCGCCAGGGACAGGAAGAATGAAAAACTGTTTTTT
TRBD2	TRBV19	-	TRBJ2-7	CASSREVSGSHEQYF	TGTGCCAGTAGCCGTGAAGTTAGCGGGAGCCACGAGCAGTACTTC
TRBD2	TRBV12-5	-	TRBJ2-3	CASGLGTLLAGPTDTQYF	TGTGCTAGTGGTTTGGGCACCCTCTTAGCGGGACCCACAGATACGCAGTATTTT
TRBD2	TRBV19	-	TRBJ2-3	CASSIEPPGGADTQYF	TGTGCCAGTAGTATCGAGCCTCCGGGGGGGGCGGATACGCAGTATTTT
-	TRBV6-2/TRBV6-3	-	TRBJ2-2	CASSYSGQYTGELFF	TGTGCCAGCAGTTACTCGGGACAATACACCGGGGAGCTGTTTTTT
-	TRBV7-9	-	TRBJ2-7	CASSLDGRGSDYEQYF	TGTGCCAGCAGCTTAGATGGTAGGGGGAGTGACTACGAGCAGTACTTC
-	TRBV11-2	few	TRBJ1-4	CASSLAGGMLFF	TGTGCCAGCAGCTTAGCGGGGGGGATGTTGTTTTTT
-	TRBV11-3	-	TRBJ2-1	CASSLVGDVSEQFF	TGTGCCAGCAGCTTAGTGGGAGATGTAAGCGAGCAGTTCTTC
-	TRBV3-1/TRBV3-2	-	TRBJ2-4	CASSRLVKSHIQYF	TGTGCCAGCAGCCGCCTTGTGAAGAGCCACATTCAGTACTTC
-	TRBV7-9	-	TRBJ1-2	CASSQGGGYTF	TGTGCCAGCAGCCAGGGAGGTGGCTACACCTTC
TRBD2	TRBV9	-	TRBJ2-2	CASSAPGLAITGELFF	TGTGCCAGCAGCGCGCCGGGACTAGCTATCACCGGGGAGCTGTTTTTT
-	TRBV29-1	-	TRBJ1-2	CSVTRTGSEGYTF	TGCAGCGTTACCCGGACGGGATCGGAGGGCTACACCTTC
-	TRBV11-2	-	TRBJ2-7	CASSLSLVVNEQYF	TGTGCCAGCAGCTTATCCTTAGTAGTCAACGAGCAGTACTTC
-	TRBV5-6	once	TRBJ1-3	CASSLPRTDRTGNTIYF	TGTGCCAGCAGCTTGCCAAGGACAGATCGAACAGGAAACACCATATATTTT
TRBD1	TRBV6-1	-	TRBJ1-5	CASSEPTGRGVNQPQHF	TGTGCCAGCAGTGAACCGACAGGGAGAGGGGTTAATCAGCCCCAGCATTTT
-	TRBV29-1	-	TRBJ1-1	CSVEDHNKAFF	TGCAGCGTTGAAGATCACAATAAAGCTTTCTTT
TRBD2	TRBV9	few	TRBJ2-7	CASSVSEGGPYEQYF	TGTGCCAGCAGCGTGTCCGAGGGAGGGCCCTACGAGCAGTACTTC
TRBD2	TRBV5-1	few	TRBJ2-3	CASSLRTSGRALTDTQYF	TGCGCCAGCAGCCTACGGACTAGCGGGAGGGCGTTAACAGATACGCAGTATTTT
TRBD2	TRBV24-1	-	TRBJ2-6	CATSDRGTSGADLRRNGANVLTF	TGTGCCACCAGTGATCGGGGGACTAGCGGAGCCGACCTCCGGAGGAATGGGGCCAACGTCCTGACTTTC
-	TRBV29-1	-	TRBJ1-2	CSVVQAGYGYTF	TGCAGCGTTGTTCAGGCTGGATATGGCTACACCTTC
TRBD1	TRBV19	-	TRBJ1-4	CASSRTGVATNEKLFF	TGTGCCAGTAGTAGGACAGGGGTCGCAACTAATGAAAAACTGTTTTTT
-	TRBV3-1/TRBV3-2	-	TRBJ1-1	CASSPLGGTEAFF	TGTGCCAGCAGCCCCCTCGGGGGAACTGAAGCTTTCTTT
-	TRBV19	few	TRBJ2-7	CASSKGYYEQYF	TGTGCCAGTAGTAAGGGGTACTACGAGCAGTACTTC
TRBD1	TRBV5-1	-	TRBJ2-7	CASSLLGTGVLNVQYF	TGCGCCAGCAGCTTACTCGGGACAGGGGTTTTGAATGTGCAGTACTTC
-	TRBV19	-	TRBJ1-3	CASSAQQGSGNTIYF	TGTGCCAGTAGTGCCCAACAGGGCTCTGGAAACACCATATATTTT
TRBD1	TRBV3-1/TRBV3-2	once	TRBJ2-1	CASSQTTGAQRNEQFF	TGTGCCAGCAGCCAAACGACAGGGGCTCAACGCAATGAGCAGTTCTTC
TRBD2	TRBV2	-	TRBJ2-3	CASSEGGTSGSTDTQYF	TGTGCCAGCAGTGAAGGGGGGACTAGCGGGAGCACAGATACGCAGTATTTT
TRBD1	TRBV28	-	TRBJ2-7	CASSGGNNRDSYEQYF	TGTGCCAGCTCAGGGGGTAACAACCGGGACAGCTACGAGCAGTACTTC
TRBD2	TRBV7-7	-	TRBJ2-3	CASSLGLAGAIFTDTQYF	TGTGCTAGCAGCCTGGGACTAGCGGGAGCCATCTTCACAGATACGCAGTATTTT
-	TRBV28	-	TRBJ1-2	CASQRGGKGYGYTF	TGTGCCAGCCAAAGGGGGGGGAAGGGGTATGGCTACACCTTC